This entry is about one TCR beta chain. Its antigen is currently unknown. The data were produced by immunoSEQ multiplex PCR, yet TCRdb's version contains in-frame clones alone and is incomplete. The sample contains 350,000 to 450,000 clones, 89% of which appear only once. Noted treatment: approximately 18 received Ad26.COV2.S at low or high dose, single or two shots; 5 received placebo; per-sample allocation not given. Specimens were obtained on day 63 following the first vaccine or placebo injection. The data were obtained in a study of Ad26.COV2.S vaccination and SARS-CoV-2 variants. Study at large: Enrollment placed the donor in the COV1001 Ad26.COV2.S trial arm. The authors gave Ad26.COV2.S intramuscularly, either once or twice 56 days apart.

Trimming at V came to 4 bases and at J to 10 bases, leaving 11 bases not matched to a gene. Germline V gene data show CDR1 as SGHRS and CDR2 as YFSETQ. The CDR3 has 15 residues. Whole-study results and caveats: Breadth and depth estimates from TCRs may understate total T cell responses.

The specimen comprised peripheral blood, sampled in a trial of Ad26.COV2.S vaccine versus placebo. The sequence was obtained from a person aged 18-65 years who received the Ad26.COV2.S COVID-19 vaccine or a placebo. The rearrangement joins TRBV5-1 to TRBJ2-1; 10 bases are shared with TRBD2. For the CDR3, the DNA is TGCGCCAGCAGCCCAGAAGGGCTAGCGGGAGAGGAGCAGTTCTTC. Protein product: CASSPEGLAGEEQFF.